The rows below give T cell receptor beta chains drawn from one sample of a study of T cell repertoires in cytomegalovirus infection. TCRdb reprocessed the reads via MiXCR and lists one record per CDR3 protein. Among about 140,000 distinct CDR3 sequences, 6.5% were seen once, and the ten largest hold approximately 19%. The specimen was PBMCs. The receptors were sampled from a human donor in good health (CMV status not recorded). Some clones in this sample may be carry-over from other donors' samples. CDR3s include the opening cysteine and the closing phenylalanine or tryptophan. Fields, in order: J gene, V gene, D gene, clone size, CDR3 protein, CDR3 DNA. A D gene is named only where the DNA matches it firmly. Part of the rows lack a size; the others show once, few, many or a class for expanded clones.

TRBJ1-2 | TRBV14 | . | few | CASSPRQVTYGYTF | TGTGCCAGCAGCCCTAGGCAAGTCACTTATGGCTACACCTTC
TRBJ2-7 | TRBV2 | TRBD2 | few | CASSEGLAGVYEQYF | TGTGCCAGCAGTGAAGGGCTAGCGGGGGTCTACGAGCAGTACTTC
TRBJ2-1 | TRBV19 | . | . | CASSIGRGNEQFF | TGTGCCAGTAGTATAGGGAGAGGCAATGAGCAGTTCTTC
TRBJ2-1 | TRBV7-8 | TRBD1 | many | CASRSTDRAHEQFF | TGTGCCAGCAGATCAACCGACAGGGCCCATGAGCAGTTCTTC
TRBJ1-2 | TRBV4-2 | . | many | CASSQDFRVQGNYGYTF | TGTGCCAGCAGCCAAGATTTTCGGGTCCAGGGGAACTATGGCTACACCTTC
TRBJ1-5 | TRBV10-3 | . | few | CAISESVQDLGVNQPQHF | TGTGCCATCAGTGAGTCTGTCCAGGACCTCGGGGTCAATCAGCCCCAGCATTTT
TRBJ1-2 | TRBV29-1 | . | many | CSVRLGVKYGYTF | TGCAGCGTCCGTTTGGGGGTTAAGTACGGCTACACCTTC
TRBJ2-7 | TRBV5-1 | . | many | CASSRYGTFTYEQYF | TGCGCCAGCAGCCGTTACGGGACTTTTACCTACGAGCAGTACTTC
TRBJ1-2 | TRBV29-1 | . | many | CSVESGGFNYGYTF | TGCAGCGTTGAAAGTGGGGGATTTAACTATGGCTACACCTTC
TRBJ1-1 | TRBV19 | TRBD1 | . | CASSQGQDGNTEAFF | TGTGCCAGTAGTCAAGGACAGGACGGGAACACTGAAGCTTTCTTT
TRBJ2-5 | TRBV5-6 | . | few | CASSRLVRPETQYF | TGTGCCAGCAGCCGACTAGTTCGCCCGGAGACCCAGTACTTC
TRBJ1-2 | TRBV7-2 | TRBD1 | many | CASSEQGVDGYTF | TGTGCCAGCAGCGAACAGGGGGTTGATGGCTACACCTTC
TRBJ2-3 | TRBV12-5 | TRBD1 | many | CASGHTTGTGETDTQYF | TGTGCTAGTGGCCACACTACCGGGACAGGGGAAACAGATACGCAGTATTTT
TRBJ1-6 | TRBV7-2 | . | many | CASSLYGRQAGSPLHF | TGTGCCAGCAGCTTATATGGGAGACAGGCGGGGTCACCCCTCCACTTT
TRBJ1-1 | TRBV25-1 | TRBD1 | many | CASSPIVGQGKTEAFF | TGTGCCAGCAGTCCGATCGTAGGACAGGGGAAGACTGAAGCTTTCTTT
TRBJ2-1 | TRBV19 | TRBD2 | many | CASSRSSGYNEQFF | TGTGCCAGTTCCCGGTCTAGCGGCTACAATGAGCAGTTCTTC
TRBJ1-2 | TRBV6-6 | . | many | CASSKRDARYGYTF | TGTGCCAGCAGCAAAAGGGACGCGCGATATGGCTACACCTTC
TRBJ2-7 | TRBV5-1 | . | few | CASSFGQLNYEQYF | TGCGCCAGCAGCTTCGGGCAGCTAAACTACGAGCAGTACTTC
TRBJ1-6 | TRBV14 | . | . | CASSPSGRYNSPLHF | TGTGCCAGCAGCCCTAGTGGCCGCTATAATTCACCCCTCCACTTT
TRBJ2-7 | TRBV29-1 | . | . | CSVHAGAGAEQYF | TGCAGCGTTCACGCAGGGGCAGGCGCCGAGCAGTACTTC
TRBJ2-7 | TRBV20-1 | . | . | CSARPGASYEQYF | TGCAGTGCTAGACCCGGTGCCTCCTACGAGCAGTACTTC
TRBJ2-1 | TRBV7-6 | . | many | CASSLVGNEQFF | TGTGCCAGCAGCTTAGTGGGAAATGAGCAGTTCTTC
TRBJ2-7 | TRBV3-1 | . | . | CASSKGVQGDEQYF | TGTGCCAGCAGCAAAGGGGTACAGGGAGACGAGCAGTACTTC
TRBJ2-2 | TRBV12-3/TRBV12-4 | . | many | CASRSQEPNTGELFF | TGTGCCAGCAGAAGCCAGGAGCCGAACACCGGGGAGCTGTTTTTT
TRBJ1-1 | TRBV12-3/TRBV12-4 | TRBD1 | many | CASSPTRDRANTEAFF | TGTGCCAGCAGTCCGACCCGAGACAGGGCGAACACTGAAGCTTTCTTT
TRBJ2-5 | TRBV7-2 | TRBD2 | many | CASSLERGAVGTQYF | TGTGCCAGCAGCTTAGAGCGGGGGGCCGTCGGGACCCAGTACTTC
TRBJ1-1 | TRBV18 | . | many | CASSRDFEAFF | TGTGCCAGCTCCCGGGACTTCGAAGCTTTCTTT
TRBJ1-1 | TRBV7-8 | . | many | CASSFEGGLEEAFF | TGTGCCAGCAGCTTTGAAGGGGGGCTAGAGGAAGCTTTCTTT
TRBJ1-2 | TRBV14 | . | many | CASSQARGYGYTF | TGTGCCAGCAGCCAAGCGAGGGGGTACGGCTACACCTTC
TRBJ1-6 | TRBV28 | . | few | CASSTPEGPFGSPLHF | TGTGCCAGCAGCACCCCGGAGGGGCCTTTCGGCTCACCCCTCCACTTT
TRBJ1-1 | TRBV29-1 | . | . | CSAVKLTGNTEAFF | TGCAGCGCCGTTAAATTGACAGGCAACACTGAAGCTTTCTTT